This T cell receptor beta chain was sequenced during a study of T cells in Graves' hyperthyroidism and ophthalmopathy. TCR beta CDR3 regions were amplified from RNA. HTBI primers were the set used in a first-round RT-PCR of the TCR CDR3. MiXCR, applied by TCRdb to the multiplex PCR reads, yields one record per CDR3 protein. The sample has hundreds of thousands of distinct CDR3 sequences, 14% to 15% seen once. In this sample, this clonotype turned up many times. Diagnosing involved the use of clinical symptoms, serum thyroxine and TRAb, thyroid ultrasound and orbital computed tomography. Sequencing was carried out using blood. This receptor was taken from a woman aged 30 to 39 with Graves' hyperthyroidism.

This chain's CDR3 is CASSPRDSQETQYF. CDR3 nucleotides: TGTGCCAGCTCACCTCGGGACAGCCAAGAGACCCAGTACTTC. The rearrangement links TRBV18 to TRBJ2-5; the match to TRBD1 covers 7 bases. Per the germline V gene, CDR1 is KGHSH and CDR2 is LQKENI. This CDR3 is 14 amino acids long. Trimming removed 3 bases from V and 1 base from J; junction bases left unmatched: 2.